Included here is one T cell receptor beta chain sequence, with context. CD8 cells classed as naive were CD45RO-negative and positively selected for CCR7, excluding terminally differentiated effector memory CD45RA+ cells. Original analysis: Because ImmunoSEQ provided only junction sequences with no quality scores, the filtering differed. TCRdb keeps only in-frame clones here, not all; method: immunoSEQ multiplex PCR. V, J and clone size are taken as reported in that table, and D and trimming were inferred from the DNA itself. The sample comprises over 2 million clones, less than 95% of which are singletons, and 0.9% to 1.3% rests with the top ten. The data originate from a study of shared clonotypes between healthy human individuals. The CDR3 is made up of 13 amino acids. J gave up 10 bases and V 3 bases, and 7 bases lay outside the gene matches. Germline V gives CDR1 SGDLS, CDR2 YYNGEE.

The sequence was collected from a man younger than 35 in good health. The chain couples TRBV9 to TRBJ1-3, with 7 bases aligning to TRBD1. The sample consisted of naive CD8+ T cells sorted from blood. The CDR3 sequence is CASSAGQSLTIYF. CDR3 DNA: TGTGCCAGCAGCGCGGGACAGTCTTTGACCATATATTTT.